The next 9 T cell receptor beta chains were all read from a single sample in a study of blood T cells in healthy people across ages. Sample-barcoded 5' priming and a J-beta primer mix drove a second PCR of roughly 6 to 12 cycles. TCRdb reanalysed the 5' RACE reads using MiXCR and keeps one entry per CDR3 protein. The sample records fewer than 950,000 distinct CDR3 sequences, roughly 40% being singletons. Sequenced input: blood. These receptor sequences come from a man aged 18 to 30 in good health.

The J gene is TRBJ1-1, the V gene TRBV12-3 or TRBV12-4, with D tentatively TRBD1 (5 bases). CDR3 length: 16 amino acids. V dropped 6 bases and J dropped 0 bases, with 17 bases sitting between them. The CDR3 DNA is TGTGCCAGCAGACCAACAGGACGCCACCTGAACACTGAAGCTTTCTTT. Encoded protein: CASRPTGRHLNTEAFF.

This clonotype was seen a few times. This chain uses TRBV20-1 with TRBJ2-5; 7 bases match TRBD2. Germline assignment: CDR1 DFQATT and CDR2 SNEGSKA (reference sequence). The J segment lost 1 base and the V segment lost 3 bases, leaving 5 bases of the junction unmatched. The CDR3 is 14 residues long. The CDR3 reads CSARGRTSQETQYF. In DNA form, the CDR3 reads TGCAGTGCTAGGGGGAGGACTAGCCAAGAGACCCAGTACTTC.

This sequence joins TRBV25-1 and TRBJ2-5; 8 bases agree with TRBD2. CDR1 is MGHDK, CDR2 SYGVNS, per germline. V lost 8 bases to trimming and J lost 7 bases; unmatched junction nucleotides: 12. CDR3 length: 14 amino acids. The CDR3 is CASGPGTSIGTQYF. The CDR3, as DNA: TGTGCCAGCGGACCCGGGACTAGTATAGGGACCCAGTACTTC. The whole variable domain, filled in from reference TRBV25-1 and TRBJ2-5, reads EADIYQTPRYLVIGTGKKITLECSQTMGHDKMYWYQQDPGMELHLIHYSYGVNSTEKGDLSSESTVSRIRTEHFPLTLESARPSHTSQYLCASGPGTSIGTQYFGPGTRLLVL.

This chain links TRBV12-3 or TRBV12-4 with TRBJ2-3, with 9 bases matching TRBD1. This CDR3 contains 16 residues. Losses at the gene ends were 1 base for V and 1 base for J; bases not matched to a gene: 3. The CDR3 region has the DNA TGTGCCAGCAGTTTAGGGACAGGGGATGGCACAGATACGCAGTATTTT. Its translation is CASSLGTGDGTDTQYF.

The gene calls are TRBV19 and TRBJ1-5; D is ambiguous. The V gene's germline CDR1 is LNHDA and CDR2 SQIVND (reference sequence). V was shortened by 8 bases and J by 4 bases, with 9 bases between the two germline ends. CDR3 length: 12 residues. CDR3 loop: CASGSLNQPQHF. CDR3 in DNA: TGTGCCAGTGGGAGCCTGAATCAGCCCCAGCATTTT. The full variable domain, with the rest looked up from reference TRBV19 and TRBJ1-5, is DGGITQSPKYLFRKEGQNVTLSCEQNLNHDAMYWYRQDPGQGLRLIYYSQIVNDFQKGDIAEGYSVSREKKESFPLTVTSAQKNPTAFYLCASGSLNQPQHFGDGTRLSIL.

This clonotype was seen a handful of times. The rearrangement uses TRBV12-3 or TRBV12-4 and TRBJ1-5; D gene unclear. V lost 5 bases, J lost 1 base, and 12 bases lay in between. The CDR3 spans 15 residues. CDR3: CASSPWAGSNQPQHF. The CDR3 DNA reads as TGTGCCAGCAGTCCCTGGGCTGGAAGCAATCAGCCCCAGCATTTT.

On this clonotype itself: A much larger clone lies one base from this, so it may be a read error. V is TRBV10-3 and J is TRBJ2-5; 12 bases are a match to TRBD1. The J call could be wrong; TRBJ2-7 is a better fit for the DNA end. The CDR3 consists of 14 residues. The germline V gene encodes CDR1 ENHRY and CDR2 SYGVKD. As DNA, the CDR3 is TGTGCCATCACGCTGGGACAGGGGGCCTGCGAGCAGTACTTC. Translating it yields CAITLGQGACEQYF.

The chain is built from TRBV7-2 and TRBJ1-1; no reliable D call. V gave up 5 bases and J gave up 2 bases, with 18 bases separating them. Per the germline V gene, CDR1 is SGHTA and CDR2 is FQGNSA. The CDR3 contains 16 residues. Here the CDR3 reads CASSLTTWSLNTEAFF. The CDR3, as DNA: TGTGCCAGCAGCCTTACTACCTGGAGCCTAAACACTGAAGCTTTCTTT.

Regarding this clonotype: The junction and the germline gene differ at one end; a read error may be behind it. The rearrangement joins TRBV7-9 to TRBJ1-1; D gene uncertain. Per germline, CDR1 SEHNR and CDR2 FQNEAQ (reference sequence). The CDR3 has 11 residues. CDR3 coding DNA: TGTTCCAGCAGCTTGGCGGCGGAAGCTTTCTTT. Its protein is CSSSLAAEAFF.